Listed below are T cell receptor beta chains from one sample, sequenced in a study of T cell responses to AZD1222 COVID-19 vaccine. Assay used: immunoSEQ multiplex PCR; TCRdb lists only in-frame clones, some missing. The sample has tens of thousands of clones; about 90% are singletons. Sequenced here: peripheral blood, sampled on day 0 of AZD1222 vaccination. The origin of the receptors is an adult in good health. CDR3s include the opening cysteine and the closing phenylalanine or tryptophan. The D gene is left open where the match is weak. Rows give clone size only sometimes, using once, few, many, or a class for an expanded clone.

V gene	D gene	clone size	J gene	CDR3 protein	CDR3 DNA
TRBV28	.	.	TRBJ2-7	CASSLAGAYEQYF	TGTGCCAGCAGTTTAGCGGGGGCATACGAGCAGTACTTC
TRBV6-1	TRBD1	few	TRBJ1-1	CASSDRTGAVTEAFF	TGTGCCAGCAGTGACAGAACAGGGGCAGTTACTGAAGCTTTCTTT
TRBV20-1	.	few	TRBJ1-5	CSASEGPLNQPQHF	TGCAGTGCTAGTGAGGGGCCCCTCAATCAGCCCCAGCATTTT
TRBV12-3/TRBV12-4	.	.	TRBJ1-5	CASSFRAEPQHF	TGTGCCAGCAGTTTTAGGGCGGAGCCCCAGCATTTT
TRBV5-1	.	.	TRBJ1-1	CASSWSSGDVEAFF	TGCGCCAGCAGCTGGTCATCAGGGGACGTTGAAGCTTTCTTT
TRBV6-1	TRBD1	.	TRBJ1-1	CASLFQGATEAFF	TGTGCCAGTCTATTCCAGGGGGCTACTGAAGCTTTCTTT
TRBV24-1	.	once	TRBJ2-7	CATSDKGSWTASYEQYF	TGTGCCACCAGTGATAAGGGCTCCTGGACAGCCTCCTACGAGCAGTACTTC
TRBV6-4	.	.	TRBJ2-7	CASSATSSGEQYF	TGTGCCAGCAGTGCGACTAGTTCTGGTGAGCAGTACTTC
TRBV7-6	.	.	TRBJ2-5	CASSSSGTLREETQYF	TGTGCCAGCAGCTCCTCCGGGACACTTCGAGAAGAGACCCAGTACTTC
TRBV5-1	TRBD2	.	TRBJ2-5	CASSLKYGGANQETQYF	TGCGCCAGCAGCTTGAAGTACGGGGGGGCCAACCAAGAGACCCAGTACTTC
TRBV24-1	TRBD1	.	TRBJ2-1	CATSDAYRGSRYNEQFF	TGTGCCACCAGTGATGCCTACAGGGGGTCCAGGTACAATGAGCAGTTCTTC
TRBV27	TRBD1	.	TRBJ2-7	CASSGTGSYEQYF	TGTGCCAGCTCCGGGACAGGTTCCTACGAGCAGTACTTC
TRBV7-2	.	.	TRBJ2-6	CASSPITGANVLTF	TGTGCCAGCAGCCCAATCACCGGGGCCAACGTCCTGACTTTC
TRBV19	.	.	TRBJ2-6	CASSITSPGKGYSGANVLTF	TGTGCCAGTAGTATAACTTCGCCCGGGAAAGGATACTCTGGGGCCAACGTCCTGACTTTC
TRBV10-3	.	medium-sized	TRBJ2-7	CAIRDPTSSYEQYF	TGTGCCATCAGGGACCCGACGAGCTCCTACGAGCAGTACTTC
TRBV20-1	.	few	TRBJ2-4	CSASRQGIQYF	TGCAGTGCTAGCCGTCAGGGCATTCAGTACTTC
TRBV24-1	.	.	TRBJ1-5	CATSDGGFGNQPQHF	TGTGCCACCAGTGATGGCGGGTTTGGCAATCAGCCCCAGCATTTT
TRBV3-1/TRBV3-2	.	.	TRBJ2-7	CASSQGLLVGVLSYEQYF	TGTGCCAGCAGCCAAGGTTTATTGGTGGGAGTTTTATCCTACGAGCAGTACTTC
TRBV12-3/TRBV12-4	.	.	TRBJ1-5	CASSLAGNQPQHF	TGTGCCAGCAGTTTGGCGGGGAATCAGCCCCAGCATTTT
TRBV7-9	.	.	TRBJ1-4	CASSPATTNEKLFF	TGTGCCAGCAGCCCCGCCACAACTAATGAAAAACTGTTTTTT
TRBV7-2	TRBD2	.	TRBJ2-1	CASSLQGTSIDSEQFF	TGTGCCAGCAGCTTACAGGGGACTAGCATTGATTCCGAGCAGTTCTTC
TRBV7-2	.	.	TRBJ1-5	CAPHRASNQPQHF	TGTGCCCCACACCGGGCCAGCAATCAGCCCCAGCATTTT
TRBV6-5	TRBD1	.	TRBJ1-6	CASRRGQKNNSPLHF	TGTGCCAGCAGGAGGGGGCAAAAGAATAATTCACCCCTCCACTTT
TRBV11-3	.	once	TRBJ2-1	CASSFPPGTRLKFF	TGTGCCAGCAGCTTCCCCCCGGGTACACGTTTAAAGTTCTTC
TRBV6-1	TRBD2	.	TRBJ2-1	CASSGPLSGGGPYNEQFF	TGTGCCAGCAGTGGACCTTTGTCGGGGGGAGGGCCCTACAATGAGCAGTTCTTC
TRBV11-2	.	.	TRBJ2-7	CASSSDRNYEQYF	TGTGCCAGCAGCTCCGACAGGAACTACGAGCAGTACTTC
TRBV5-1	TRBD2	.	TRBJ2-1	CASNIEREQYNEQFF	TGCGCCAGCAACATTGAGCGGGAGCAATACAATGAGCAGTTCTTC
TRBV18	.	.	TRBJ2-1	CASSPPGTSNEQFF	TGTGCCAGCTCACCACCGGGCACTAGCAATGAGCAGTTCTTC
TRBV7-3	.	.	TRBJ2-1	CASSRGVTYNEQFF	TGTGCCAGCAGCCGGGGAGTAACCTACAATGAGCAGTTCTTC
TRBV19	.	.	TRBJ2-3	CASSTGGTQYF	TGTGCCAGTAGTACAGGGGGGACGCAGTATTTT
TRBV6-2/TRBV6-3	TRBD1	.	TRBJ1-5	CASSYSTGQGRKSNQPQHF	TGTGCCAGCAGTTACTCGACGGGACAGGGGAGGAAGAGCAATCAGCCCCAGCATTTT
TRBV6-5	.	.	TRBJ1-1	CASSYRSNTEAFF	TGTGCCAGCAGTTACCGGTCGAACACTGAAGCTTTCTTT
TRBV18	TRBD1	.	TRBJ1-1	CASSPGTGAEAFF	TGTGCCAGCTCACCGGGGACAGGGGCTGAAGCTTTCTTT
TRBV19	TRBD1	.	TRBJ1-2	CASRYRGGGYTF	TGTGCCAGTAGGTACAGGGGGGGAGGCTACACCTTC
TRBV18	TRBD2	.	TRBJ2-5	CASSRRTSGRAGETQYF	TGTGCCAGCTCACGAAGGACTAGCGGGAGGGCCGGGGAGACCCAGTACTTC
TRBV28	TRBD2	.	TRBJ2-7	CASSLWPSGPRVGEQYF	TGTGCCAGCAGTTTATGGCCTAGCGGGCCTCGAGTAGGCGAGCAGTACTTC
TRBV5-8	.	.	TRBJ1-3	CASSLMSTGGNTIYF	TGTGCCAGCAGCTTGATGTCGACTGGGGGAAACACCATATATTTT
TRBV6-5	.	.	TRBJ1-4	CAGGARGSKLFF	TGTGCCGGGGGGGCGCGAGGAAGCAAACTGTTTTTT
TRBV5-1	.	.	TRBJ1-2	CASSLDGDYGYTF	TGCGCCAGCAGCTTGGACGGCGACTATGGCTACACCTTC
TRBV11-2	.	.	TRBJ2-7	CASRSSYEQYF	TGTGCCAGCCGGAGCTCCTACGAGCAGTACTTC
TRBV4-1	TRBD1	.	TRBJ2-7	CASSQDETGSYEQYF	TGCGCCAGCAGCCAAGACGAGACAGGGTCCTACGAGCAGTACTTC
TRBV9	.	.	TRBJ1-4	CASSVGGGKLFF	TGTGCCAGCAGCGTAGGAGGCGGGAAACTGTTTTTT
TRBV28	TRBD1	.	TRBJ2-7	CASNPNKGQQFYEQYF	TGTGCCAGCAACCCTAATAAGGGACAGCAATTCTACGAGCAGTACTTC
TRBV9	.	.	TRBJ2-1	CASSGESGPSYNEQFF	TGTGCCAGCAGCGGAGAGAGCGGGCCCTCCTACAATGAGCAGTTCTTC
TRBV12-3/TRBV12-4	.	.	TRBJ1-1	CASSRGAEAFF	TGTGCCAGCAGTCGAGGAGCTGAAGCTTTCTTT
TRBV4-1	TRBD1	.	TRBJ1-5	CASSLGTGAVPQHF	TGCGCCAGCAGCCTAGGGACAGGTGCAGTTCCCCAGCATTTT
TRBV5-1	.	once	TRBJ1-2	CASSPRGLGYTF	TGCGCCAGCAGCCCTCGAGGGCTGGGCTACACCTTC
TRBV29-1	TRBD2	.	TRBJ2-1	CSVDGTSGGSSYNEQFF	TGCAGCGTTGATGGGACTAGCGGGGGGAGCTCCTACAATGAGCAGTTCTTC
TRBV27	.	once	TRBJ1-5	CASSSLGRNQPQHF	TGTGCCAGCAGTTCTTTGGGGAGAAATCAGCCCCAGCATTTT